These T cell receptor beta chains were read from a single sample in a study of T cell repertoires in cytomegalovirus infection. Via MiXCR, TCRdb re-called the reads, giving one row per CDR3 protein. The data contain about 920,000 distinct CDR3 sequences, around 31% of them singletons. These TCRs are of unknown antigen specificity. This specimen consisted of cultured CD8+ T cells from PBMCs, obtained from culture after CMV antigen stimulation. The receptors stem from a human donor in good health (CMV status not recorded). Some clones in this sample may be carry-over from other donors' samples. Each CDR3 is given with its conserved first and last residue. The D gene is left open where the match is weak. Only some rows state a clone size, as once, few, many or a class for expanded clones.

few TRBJ2-1 TRBV7-8 . TGTGCCAGCAGCTTAGCTCCTAAGAGCTCCTACAATGAGCAGTTCTTC CASSLAPKSSYNEQFF
. TRBJ2-5 TRBV27 . TGTGCCAGCAGTTTAAGCCCCTGGGCAGACCAAGAGACCCAGTACTTC CASSLSPWADQETQYF
. TRBJ1-5 TRBV6-5 TRBD1 TGTGCCAGCAGTTTTCGCAGGGGGCCTGGCAATCAGCCCCAGCATTTT CASSFRRGPGNQPQHF
. TRBJ1-2 TRBV7-9 . TGTGCCAGCAGCTCGGTTAGGGAAGGCTACACCTTC CASSSVREGYTF
. TRBJ2-1 TRBV11-3 TRBD1 TGTGCCAGCAGCCCAAGGACAGGGGGTTCCAATGACCAGTTCTTC CASSPRTGGSNDQFF
. TRBJ1-5 TRBV4-3 . TGCGCCAGCAGCCAAACCCGGGACATCCATAGCAATCAGCCCCAGCATTTT CASSQTRDIHSNQPQHF
few TRBJ1-2 TRBV4-2 TRBD1 TGTGCCAGCAGCCAAGTCCTGGACAGGGATAACTATGGCTACACCTTC CASSQVLDRDNYGYTF
. TRBJ2-5 TRBV12-3/TRBV12-4 . TGTGCCAGCAGACCGACAGTAAAAGAGACCCAGTACTTC CASRPTVKETQYF
few TRBJ1-1 TRBV27 TRBD1 TGTGCCAGCAGTCCCGGGACAGGGTATGGGTACACTGAAGCTTTCTTT CASSPGTGYGYTEAFF
. TRBJ1-6 TRBV15 . TGTGCCACCAGCAGAGGGGGGGTCTCACCCCTCCACTTT CATSRGGVSPLHF
. TRBJ1-2 TRBV27 TRBD1 TGTGCCAGCAGCCCCGCGGGACAGGGGTTTGGCTACACCTTC CASSPAGQGFGYTF
few TRBJ2-3 TRBV12-3/TRBV12-4 . TGTGCCAGCAGTGTGACAGCAGTAAGCACAGATACGCAGTATTTT CASSVTAVSTDTQYF
few TRBJ1-1 TRBV7-9 . TGTGCCAGCAACCCGCGGGTGAACACTGAAGCTTTCTTT CASNPRVNTEAFF
few TRBJ1-5 TRBV6-1 . TGTGCCAGCTGGGGGGGAGCAAATCAGCCCCAGCATTTT CASWGGANQPQHF
few TRBJ2-1 TRBV6-1 . TGTGCCAGCAGTTACAGTAATACTCCTACAATGGGGCAGTTCTTC CASSYSNTPTMGQFF
. TRBJ2-3 TRBV6-2/TRBV6-3 TRBD2 TGTGCCAGCAGTTACTCGCCTAGCGGTTACACAGATACGCAGTATTTT CASSYSPSGYTDTQYF
. TRBJ2-1 TRBV7-3 TRBD1 TGTGCCAGCAGCAAGACAGGGTTGGATGAGCAGTTCTTC CASSKTGLDEQFF
. TRBJ2-3 TRBV7-9 . TGTGCCAGCAGCTTACGGAGCTCAGATACGCAGTATTTT CASSLRSSDTQYF
many TRBJ1-1 TRBV7-9 TRBD1 TGTGCCAGCAGCTTGGGACAGTTGAACACTGAAGCTTTCTTT CASSLGQLNTEAFF
. TRBJ1-1 TRBV2 TRBD1 TGTGCCAGCATGACCCTCATCAAAGACAGGGGAGAGACTGAAGCTTTCTTT CASMTLIKDRGETEAFF
many TRBJ2-5 TRBV27 . TGTGCCAGCAGTTTATTAGGGGCGGAGACCCAGTACTTC CASSLLGAETQYF
many TRBJ2-3 TRBV7-9 . TGTGCCAGCAGCTTAATGAAGGCAGGATTCACAGATACGCAGTATTTT CASSLMKAGFTDTQYF
few TRBJ2-5 TRBV7-7 TRBD2 TGTGCTAGCAGCTCACGGGGGGACGGACAAGAGACCCAGTACTTC CASSSRGDGQETQYF
. TRBJ1-2 TRBV11-2 . TGTGCCAGCAGCTTAGGTGCGACGGCCAGCTATGGCTACACCTTC CASSLGATASYGYTF
. TRBJ2-7 TRBV12-3/TRBV12-4 TRBD1 TGTGCCAGCAGTCTGACAGGGGGCAACAACGAGCAGTACTTC CASSLTGGNNEQYF
few TRBJ1-4 TRBV7-9 . TGTGCCAGCAGCTTAGCCCTGCGGCGGTCTAATGAAAAACTGTTTTTT CASSLALRRSNEKLFF
. TRBJ2-2 TRBV2 . TGTGCCAGCAGTGGGCGGGACACGAACACCGGGGAGCTGTTTTTT CASSGRDTNTGELFF
. TRBJ2-1 TRBV27 TRBD2 TGTGCCAGCTGCCGGGGGGGGGCAGGGAATGAGCAGTTCTTC CASCRGGAGNEQFF
. TRBJ2-3 TRBV5-1 . TGCGCCAGCAGCTTGGCCGCACAGCTTTCCGATACGCAGTATTTT CASSLAAQLSDTQYF
few TRBJ1-1 TRBV7-9 . TGTGCCAGCAGCTTTCCCTGGGGGGTAATGAACACTGAAGCTTTCTTT CASSFPWGVMNTEAFF
few TRBJ2-3 TRBV15 . TGTGCCACCAGCAGGAGCACAGATACGCAGTATTTT CATSRSTDTQYF
many TRBJ2-1 TRBV15 TRBD2 TGTGCCACCAGCACTATTGAGAGGACTAGCGGGGGGGTTAATGAGCAGTTCTTC CATSTIERTSGGVNEQFF
. TRBJ1-2 TRBV24-1 . TGTGCCACCAATCCCGAGCCGATCCCGGGGGGGCAGGGGTCTAACTATGGCTACACCTTC CATNPEPIPGGQGSNYGYTF
many TRBJ1-4 TRBV7-9 . TGTGCCAGCAGCTCCGACAGTGCCTCTGACCCTAATGAAAAACTGTTTTTT CASSSDSASDPNEKLFF
once TRBJ2-2 TRBV10-3 TRBD1 TGTGCCATCAGGACAGGGAAAGTGGGCGGGGAGCTGTTTTTT CAIRTGKVGGELFF
. TRBJ1-4 TRBV29-1 . TGCAGCGTCACTGATGACGGTGAAAAACTGTTTTTT CSVTDDGEKLFF
many TRBJ1-5 TRBV7-2 . TGTGCCAGCAGCTTAGCCTCGGCTATCCCGCCCCATCAGCCCCAGCATTTT CASSLASAIPPHQPQHF
. TRBJ2-1 TRBV7-6 TRBD1 TGTGCCAGCAGCTTAGCGGACAGGGGGCTGTCCTACAATGAGCAGTTCTTC CASSLADRGLSYNEQFF
. TRBJ2-4 TRBV2 TRBD1 TGTGCCAGCAGGGGGGACAGGGTTATTCAGTACTTC CASRGDRVIQYF
few TRBJ2-1 TRBV27 TRBD2 TGTGCCAGCAGGCCTTGGGCGGGGGGGGCGACGAATGAGCAGTTCTTC CASRPWAGGATNEQFF
. TRBJ2-7 TRBV15 . TGTGCCACCAGCAGACCGGGTGACAGTTACGAGCAGTACTTC CATSRPGDSYEQYF
. TRBJ2-4 TRBV6-1 . TGTGCCAGCAGTGAAAGAATAGCGGTGACGGGGGACATTCAGTACTTC CASSERIAVTGDIQYF
once TRBJ2-1 TRBV2 TRBD1 TGTGCCAGCGGCCCGGACAGGTACAATGAGCAGTTCTTC CASGPDRYNEQFF
. TRBJ1-3 TRBV27 TRBD1 TGTGCCAGCAGTTCAAGCGGGACAGGGAGAGGAAACACCATATATTTT CASSSSGTGRGNTIYF
. TRBJ2-7 TRBV12-3/TRBV12-4 . TGTGCCAGCACGCAAAGGACGGACTACGAGCAGTACTTC CASTQRTDYEQYF
many TRBJ2-6 TRBV25-1 . TGTGCCAGCAGTGAAGGTAGGGGTGGGGGCGATCTAAGGGCCAACGTCCTGACTTTC CASSEGRGGGDLRANVLTF
. TRBJ2-7 TRBV27 TRBD1 TGTGCCAGCAGCTTAGCCGGGACAGGGGTTCACGAGCAGTACTTC CASSLAGTGVHEQYF
. TRBJ2-3 TRBV29-1 . TGCAGCGTTGAACCCAGGGAAACAGATACGCAGTATTTT CSVEPRETDTQYF
many TRBJ2-7 TRBV6-1 . TGTGCCAGCAGTGAAGGTGAGGTTGGGACGGCACCCTACGAGCAGTACTTC CASSEGEVGTAPYEQYF
many TRBJ2-6 TRBV6-8 TRBD1 TGTGCCAGCAGTTACACAGGGGCCTCTGGGGCCAACGTCCTGACTTTC CASSYTGASGANVLTF
. TRBJ1-5 TRBV27 TRBD1 TGTGCCAGCAGTTCACAGGGGGTGGGTCAGCCCCAGCATTTT CASSSQGVGQPQHF
few TRBJ1-2 TRBV27 TRBD1 TGTGCCAGCAGTACGACAGGGAACCGCTATGGCTACACCTTC CASSTTGNRYGYTF
few TRBJ1-1 TRBV7-9 TRBD1 TGTGCCAGCAGCTTAGCCCCGGGACAGATAAACACTGAAGCTTTCTTT CASSLAPGQINTEAFF
few TRBJ1-1 TRBV15 TRBD1 TGTGCCACCAGCAGGGACAGGGGGTTGGGGACTGAAGCTTTCTTT CATSRDRGLGTEAFF
few TRBJ1-3 TRBV11-2 . TGTGCCAGCAGCTCGGTACTCTCTGGAAACACCATATATTTT CASSSVLSGNTIYF